This note documents a single T cell receptor (beta chain) sequence. No antigen is known for it. Germline V gene data show CDR1 as SGHDN and CDR2 as FVKESK. V lost 3 bases, J lost 5 bases, and 10 bases lay in between. CDR3 length: 13 amino acids. TCRdb keeps only in-frame clones here, not all; method: immunoSEQ multiplex PCR. The profile shows tens of thousands of clones, approximately 70% of them singletons. The sample belongs to a study of vaccination effects on CD4 cells after COVID-19. Points from the study as a whole: Substantial clonal contraction characterized both infection- and vaccine-induced clones late after vaccination.

Ahead of sequencing, the ViraFEST assay grew antigen-specific CD4+ T cells using viral peptide pools. Between days 10 and 11 of culture, CD4+ T cells were separated out. People in the vaccine group had not been infected with SARS-CoV-2 before, and their nucleocapsid antibodies were negative. Wells each received under 2.5 million PBMC, cultured with around 9.6 IU/ml IL-2 and roughly 9.3 ug/ml peptides. Cultures had half their medium replaced with IL-2 medium on days 3 and 7. The sequence was collected from a human donor who received a COVID-19 vaccine. Sequences were derived from CD4+ T cells from PBMCs cultured with SARS-CoV-2 spike peptides, sampled before COVID-19 vaccination. The chain has TRBV14 and TRBJ1-1; no firm D call. CDR3 residues: CASSQYGGTEAFF. The CDR3 DNA sequence: TGTGCCAGCAGCCAGTATGGAGGAACTGAAGCTTTCTTT. The variable domain in full, completed from reference TRBV14 and TRBJ1-1, reads EAGVTQFPSHSVIEKGQTVTLRCDPISGHDNLYWYRRVMGKEIKFLLHFVKESKQDESGMPNNRFLAERTGGTYSTLKVQPAELEDSGVYFCASSQYGGTEAFFGQGTRLTVV.